This T cell receptor (beta chain) was identified during a study of T cell repertoires in cytomegalovirus infection. Study-wide points: Clonotypes of TCR beta that were HLA-C-restricted and CMV-specific dominated the ex vivo response.

This CDR3 has 18 residues. Germline assignment: CDR1 MGHDK and CDR2 SYGVNS. V lost 0 bases, J lost 7 bases, and 10 bases stayed unmatched. Of note for this clonotype: What it binds is not known.

MiXCR was run by TCRdb on the reads, yielding one entry per CDR3 protein. In the table there are fewer than 850,000 distinct CDR3 sequences, approximately 32% of which are singletons. This clonotype was obtained from a human donor in good health (CMV status not recorded). Some clones in this sample may be carry-over from other donors' samples. The sample here was cultured CD8+ T cells from PBMCs, taken from culture after CMV antigen stimulation. The chain combines TRBV25-1 with TRBJ1-6, with 9 bases matching TRBD1. CDR3 nucleotides: TGTGCCAGCAGTGAATATTTCCCTGGACAGGGGAAAAATTCACCCCTCCACTTT. It codes for CASSEYFPGQGKNSPLHF. Full variable domain (missing parts from reference TRBV25-1 and TRBJ1-6): EADIYQTPRYLVIGTGKKITLECSQTMGHDKMYWYQQDPGMELHLIHYSYGVNSTEKGDLSSESTVSRIRTEHFPLTLESARPSHTSQYLCASSEYFPGQGKNSPLHFGNGTRLTVT.